The rows below give T cell receptor beta chains drawn from one sample of a study of T cell repertoires in ileal Crohn's disease. Libraries were prepared by immunoSEQ multiplex PCR; TCRdb keeps only in-frame clonotypes and omits some of them. Of about 10,000 clones in the sample, about 81% were seen once. The sequenced sample was ileal tissue. The receptors originated from an adult with Crohn's disease. CDR3s leave out the opening cysteine and the closing phenylalanine or tryptophan.

J	V	CDR3
TRBJ2-1	TRBV7-2	ASSPPGSSYNEQF
TRBJ1-3	TRBV5-1	ASTDNPSGNTIY
TRBJ1-4	TRBV2	ASSLDSGGEKLF
TRBJ1-3	TRBV10-2	ASSESRDRIGSRSGNTIY
TRBJ2-7	TRBV6-6	AVLGVGPEGYEQY
TRBJ1-1	TRBV2	ASREQGGEAF
TRBJ1-2	TRBV6-1	ASEGRSGYT
TRBJ2-3	TRBV11-2	ASSQGPQGGDTQY
TRBJ2-1	TRBV10-2	ASSDPSPNRGLGYNEQF
TRBJ2-7	TRBV28	ASSLRSGSVSYEQY
TRBJ1-6	TRBV18	ASSPGAQGNSYNSPLH
TRBJ1-2	TRBV7-2	ASSLGADYGYT
TRBJ1-1	TRBV6-5	ASSYFQQGTEAF
TRBJ2-4	TRBV5-8	ASSFLTSGGPLGKNIQY
TRBJ2-7	TRBV5-1	ASSSNWGTDEQY
TRBJ1-2	TRBV18	ASSPAGQFGGYGYT
TRBJ1-2	TRBV28	ASSTTGPYGYT
TRBJ2-1	TRBV5-4	ASSLVFQGAHNEQF
TRBJ1-1	TRBV10-3	AIRRDSSMNTEAF
TRBJ2-5	TRBV5-1	ASSGSLAAGVEAQY
TRBJ1-3	TRBV5-1	ASSLSRPGNTIY
TRBJ1-2	TRBV5-6	ASSLALTPIYGYT
TRBJ1-6	TRBV19	ASSMWGQGHNSPLH
TRBJ1-5	TRBV5-6	ASSRRGSNQPQH
TRBJ2-7	TRBV7-2	ASSPDGTGSYEQY
TRBJ2-5	TRBV5-1	ASSLFTEPHETQY
TRBJ2-2	TRBV9	ASSAGGRGGELF
TRBJ1-2	TRBV6-1	ASSPLRGVYGYT
TRBJ1-1	TRBV4-3	ASSQTKTLANTEAF
TRBJ1-2	TRBV10-3	AISEFGTGSSGYT
TRBJ2-3	TRBV5-6	ASSLGGTGTQY
TRBJ1-1	TRBV4-1	ASSQGASEAF
TRBJ1-2	TRBV6-5	ASSYSKVGGYT
TRBJ1-6	TRBV6-6	ASNMEWENSPLH
TRBJ2-2	TRBV30	AWSVARDSNTGELF
TRBJ1-2	TRBV19	ASSSPSGDSSLWGYGYT
TRBJ1-1	TRBV6-1	ASTGQLNTEAF
TRBJ2-2	TRBV6-4	ASSEGTGNTGELF
TRBJ1-1	TRBV6-1	ASSGGTIGTEAF
TRBJ1-2	TRBV30	AWSVHRDTHYGYT
TRBJ2-7	TRBV6-5	ASWTGSYEQY
TRBJ2-3	TRBV6-4	ASSEGASGGTDTQY
TRBJ2-7	TRBV5-5	ASSRWGIGREPLEQY
TRBJ1-4	TRBV6-1	ASSVGVSNEKLF
TRBJ2-7	TRBV27	ASSTRTSGHFEQY